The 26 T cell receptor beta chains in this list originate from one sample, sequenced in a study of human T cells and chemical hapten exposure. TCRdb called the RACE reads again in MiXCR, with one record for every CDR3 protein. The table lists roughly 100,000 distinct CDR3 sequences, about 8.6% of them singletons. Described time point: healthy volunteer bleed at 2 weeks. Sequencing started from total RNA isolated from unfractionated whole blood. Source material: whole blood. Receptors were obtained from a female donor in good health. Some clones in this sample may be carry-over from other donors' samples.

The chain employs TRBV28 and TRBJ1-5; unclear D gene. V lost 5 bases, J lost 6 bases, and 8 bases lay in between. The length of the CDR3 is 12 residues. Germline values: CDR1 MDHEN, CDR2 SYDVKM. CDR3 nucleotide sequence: TGTGCCAGCAGTGTCACGGGTCAGCCCCAGCATTTT. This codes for CASSVTGQPQHF.

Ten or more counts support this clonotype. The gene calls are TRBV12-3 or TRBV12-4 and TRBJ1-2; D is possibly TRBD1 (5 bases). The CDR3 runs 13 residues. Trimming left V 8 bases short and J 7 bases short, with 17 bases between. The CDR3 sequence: CASRRGHPTGYTF. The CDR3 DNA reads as TGTGCCAGCCGTCGAGGACATCCCACTGGCTACACCTTC.

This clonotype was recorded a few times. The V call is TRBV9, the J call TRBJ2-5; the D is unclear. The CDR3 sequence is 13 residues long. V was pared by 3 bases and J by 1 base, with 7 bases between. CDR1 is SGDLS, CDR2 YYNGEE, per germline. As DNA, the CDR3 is TGTGCCAGCAGCGCGGTGCCCCAAGAGACCCAGTACTTC. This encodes CASSAVPQETQYF.

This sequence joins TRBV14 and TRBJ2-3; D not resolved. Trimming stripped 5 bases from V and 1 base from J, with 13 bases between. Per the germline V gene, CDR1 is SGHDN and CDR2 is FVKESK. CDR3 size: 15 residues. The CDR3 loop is CASSARSMGTDTQYF. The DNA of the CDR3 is TGTGCCAGCAGCGCCCGATCCATGGGCACAGATACGCAGTATTTT.

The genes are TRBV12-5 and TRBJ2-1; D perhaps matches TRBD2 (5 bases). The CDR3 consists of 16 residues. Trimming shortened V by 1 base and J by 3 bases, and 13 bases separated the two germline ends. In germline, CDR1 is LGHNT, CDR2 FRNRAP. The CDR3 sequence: CASGLDRRSIYNEQFF. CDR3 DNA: TGTGCTAGTGGTTTGGATCGGAGGTCTATCTACAATGAGCAGTTCTTC.

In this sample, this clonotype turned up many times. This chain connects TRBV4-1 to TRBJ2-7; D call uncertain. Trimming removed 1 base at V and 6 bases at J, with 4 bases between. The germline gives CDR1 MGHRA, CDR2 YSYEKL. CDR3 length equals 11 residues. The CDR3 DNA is TGCGCCAGCAGCCAAGGGGTCGAGCAGTACTTC. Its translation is CASSQGVEQYF.

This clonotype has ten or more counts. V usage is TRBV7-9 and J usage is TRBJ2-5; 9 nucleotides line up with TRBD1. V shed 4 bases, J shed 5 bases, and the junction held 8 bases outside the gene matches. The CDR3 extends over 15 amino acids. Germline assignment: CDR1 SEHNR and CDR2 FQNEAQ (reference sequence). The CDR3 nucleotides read TGTGCCAGCAGCTCGGGGACAGGGAGGAAGGAGACCCAGTACTTC. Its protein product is CASSSGTGRKETQYF.

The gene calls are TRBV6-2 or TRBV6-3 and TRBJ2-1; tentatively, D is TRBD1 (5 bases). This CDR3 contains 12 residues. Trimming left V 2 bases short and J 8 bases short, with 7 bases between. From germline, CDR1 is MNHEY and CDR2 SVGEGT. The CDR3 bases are TGTGCCAGCAGTTACCCCAGGGATGAGCAGTTCTTC. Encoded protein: CASSYPRDEQFF.

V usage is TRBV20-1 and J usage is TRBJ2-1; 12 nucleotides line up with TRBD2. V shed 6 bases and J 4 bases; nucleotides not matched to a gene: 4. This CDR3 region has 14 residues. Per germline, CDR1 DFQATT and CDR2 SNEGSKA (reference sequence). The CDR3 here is CSAALAGGYNEQFF. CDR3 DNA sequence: TGCAGTGCGGCACTAGCGGGAGGTTACAATGAGCAGTTCTTC.

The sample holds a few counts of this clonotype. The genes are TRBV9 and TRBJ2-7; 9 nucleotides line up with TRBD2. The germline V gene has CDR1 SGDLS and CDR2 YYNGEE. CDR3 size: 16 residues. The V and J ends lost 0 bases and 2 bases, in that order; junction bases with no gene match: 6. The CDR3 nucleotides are TGTGCCAGCAGCGTAGGCCTAGCGGGGTACACCTACGAGCAGTACTTC. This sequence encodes CASSVGLAGYTYEQYF. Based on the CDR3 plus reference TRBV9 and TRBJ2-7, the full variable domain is DSGVTQTPKHLITATGQRVTLRCSPRSGDLSVYWYQQSLDQGLQFLIQYYNGEERAKGNILERFSAQQFPDLHSELNLSSLELGDSALYFCASSVGLAGYTYEQYFGPGTRLTVT.

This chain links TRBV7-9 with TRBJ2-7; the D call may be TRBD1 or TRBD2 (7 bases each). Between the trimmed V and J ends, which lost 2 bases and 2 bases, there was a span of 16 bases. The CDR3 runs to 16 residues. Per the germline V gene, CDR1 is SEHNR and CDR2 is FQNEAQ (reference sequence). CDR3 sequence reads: CASSLIGRGRAYEQYF. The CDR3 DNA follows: TGTGCCAGCAGCTTAATCGGCAGGGGGAGGGCCTACGAGCAGTACTTC.

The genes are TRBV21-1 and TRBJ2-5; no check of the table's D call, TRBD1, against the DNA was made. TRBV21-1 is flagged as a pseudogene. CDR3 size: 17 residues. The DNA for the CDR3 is TGTGCCAGCAGCGAAACGACTCTCAGGGACGGTCGAGAGACCCAGTCCTTC. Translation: CASSETTLRDGRETQSF.

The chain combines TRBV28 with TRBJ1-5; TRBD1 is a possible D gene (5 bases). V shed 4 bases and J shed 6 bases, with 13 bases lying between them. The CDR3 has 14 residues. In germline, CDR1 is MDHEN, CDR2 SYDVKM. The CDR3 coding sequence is TGTGCCAGCAGTTCTTCAGGGAGGAGTCAGCCCCAGCATTTT. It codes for CASSSSGRSQPQHF.

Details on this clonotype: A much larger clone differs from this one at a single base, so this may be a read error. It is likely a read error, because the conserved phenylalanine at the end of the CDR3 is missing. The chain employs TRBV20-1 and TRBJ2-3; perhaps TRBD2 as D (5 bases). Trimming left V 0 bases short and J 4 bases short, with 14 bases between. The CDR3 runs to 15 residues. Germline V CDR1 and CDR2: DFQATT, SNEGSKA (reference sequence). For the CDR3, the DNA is TGCAGTGCTAGAGATCGACGTAAGGGAGCAGATACGCAGTATTTA. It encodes CSARDRRKGADTQYL.

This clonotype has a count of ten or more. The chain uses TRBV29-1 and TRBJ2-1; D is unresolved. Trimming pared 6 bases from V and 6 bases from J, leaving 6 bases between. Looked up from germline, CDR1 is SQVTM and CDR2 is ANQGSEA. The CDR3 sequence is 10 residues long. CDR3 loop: CSVFSNEQFF. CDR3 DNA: TGCAGCGTGTTCAGCAATGAGCAGTTCTTC.

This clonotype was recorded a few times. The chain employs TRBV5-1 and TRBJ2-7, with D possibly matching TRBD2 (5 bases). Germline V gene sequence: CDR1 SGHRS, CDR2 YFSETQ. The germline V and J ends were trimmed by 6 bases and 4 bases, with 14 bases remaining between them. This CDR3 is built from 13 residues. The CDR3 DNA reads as TGCGCCAGCAAGGAGGCCTCGGGTTACGAGCAGTACTTC. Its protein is CASKEASGYEQYF.

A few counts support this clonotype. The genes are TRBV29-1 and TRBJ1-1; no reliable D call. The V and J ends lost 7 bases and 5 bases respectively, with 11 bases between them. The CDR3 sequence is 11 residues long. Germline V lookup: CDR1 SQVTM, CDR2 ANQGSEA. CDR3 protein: CSALVGTEAFF. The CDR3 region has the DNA TGCAGCGCCCTGGTGGGAACTGAAGCTTTCTTT.

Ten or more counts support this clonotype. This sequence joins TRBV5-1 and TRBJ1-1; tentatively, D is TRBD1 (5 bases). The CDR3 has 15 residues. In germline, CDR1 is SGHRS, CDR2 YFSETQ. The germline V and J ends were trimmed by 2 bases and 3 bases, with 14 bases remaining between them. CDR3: CASSFYGRVDTEAFF. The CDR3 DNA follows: TGCGCCAGCAGCTTCTATGGCAGGGTGGACACTGAAGCTTTCTTT.

CDR3: CASSELGRGLNTEAFF. The CDR3 DNA sequence: TGTGCCAGCAGTGAATTGGGGAGGGGGTTGAACACTGAAGCTTTCTTT. V gene TRBV25-1 combines with J gene TRBJ1-1, with TRBD1 as a possible D gene (6 bases). V lost 1 base and J 0 bases, leaving 12 bases between the germline ends. The germline V gene encodes CDR1 MGHDK and CDR2 SYGVNS. CDR3 length: 16 amino acids.

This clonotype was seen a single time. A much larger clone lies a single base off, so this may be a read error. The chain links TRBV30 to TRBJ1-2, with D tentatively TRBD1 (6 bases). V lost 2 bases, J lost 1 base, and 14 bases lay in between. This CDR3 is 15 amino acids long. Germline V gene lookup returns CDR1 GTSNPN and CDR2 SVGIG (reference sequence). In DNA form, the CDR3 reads TGTGCCTGGAGTAGGGGGTATACCCGTAACTATGGCTACACCTTC. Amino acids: CAWSRGYTRNYGYTF.

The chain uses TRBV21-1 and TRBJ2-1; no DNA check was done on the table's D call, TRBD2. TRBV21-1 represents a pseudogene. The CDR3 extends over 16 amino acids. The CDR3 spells CASSNCLREKFNEQFF. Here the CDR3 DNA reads TGTGCCAGCAGCAACTGCCTACGGGAGAAGTTCAATGAGCAGTTCTTC.

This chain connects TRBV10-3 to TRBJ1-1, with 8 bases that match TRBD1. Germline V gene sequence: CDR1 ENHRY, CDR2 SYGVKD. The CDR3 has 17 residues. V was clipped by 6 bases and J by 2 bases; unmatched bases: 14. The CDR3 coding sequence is TGTGCCATCAGCCACCAAGGACAGGGTGAGCGAAACACTGAAGCTTTCTTT. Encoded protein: CAISHQGQGERNTEAFF.

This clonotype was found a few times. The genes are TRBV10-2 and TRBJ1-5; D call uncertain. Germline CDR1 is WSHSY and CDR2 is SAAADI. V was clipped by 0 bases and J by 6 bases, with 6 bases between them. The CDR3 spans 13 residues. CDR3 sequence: CASSESIAQPQHF. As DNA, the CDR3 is TGCGCCAGCAGTGAGTCGATAGCTCAGCCCCAGCATTTT.

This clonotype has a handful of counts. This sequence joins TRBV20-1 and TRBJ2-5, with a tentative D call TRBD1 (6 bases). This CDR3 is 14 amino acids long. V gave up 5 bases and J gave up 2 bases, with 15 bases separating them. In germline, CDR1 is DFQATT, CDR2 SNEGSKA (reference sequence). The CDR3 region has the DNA TGCAGTGCTCCCCCGGGACAAGTTCAAGAGACCCAGTACTTC. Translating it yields CSAPPGQVQETQYF.

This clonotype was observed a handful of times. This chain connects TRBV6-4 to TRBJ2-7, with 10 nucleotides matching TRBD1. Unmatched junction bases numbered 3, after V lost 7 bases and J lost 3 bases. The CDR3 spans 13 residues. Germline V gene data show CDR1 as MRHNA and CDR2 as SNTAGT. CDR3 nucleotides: TGTGCCAGCAACCGGGACAGGGGCTACGAGCAGTACTTC. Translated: CASNRDRGYEQYF.

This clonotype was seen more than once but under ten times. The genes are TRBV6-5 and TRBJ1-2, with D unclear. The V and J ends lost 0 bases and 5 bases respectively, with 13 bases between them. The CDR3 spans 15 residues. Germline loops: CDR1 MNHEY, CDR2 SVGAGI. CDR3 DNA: TGTGCCAGCAGTTACTCCCGGGAGAGAGGATATGGCTACACCTTC. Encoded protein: CASSYSRERGYGYTF.